What follows are 19 T cell receptor delta chains derived from one specimen sequenced in a study of γδ T cells in repeated Plasmodium falciparum infection (dated by TCRdb to about 2021). Library prep was done by multiplex PCR. Sequencing was performed on an Illumina MiSeq. TCRdb reprocessed the public reads with the caller CATT; rows with the same DNA were merged afterwards. The sample records tens of thousands of delta-chain clones, approximately 0.92% of which are singletons. Clones ranked in the top ten supply around 9.6% of the sample. For bulk TCR repertoire analysis, Vgamma9/Vdelta2+ and Vdelta2-negative gammadelta T cell populations were isolated by flow sorting from peripheral blood mononuclear cells. Specimen: gamma-delta T cells from blood. Receptor source: a pool of human donors (malaria-infected and uninfected, not separated).

In its sample, this clone was seen many times. This DNA translates differently at residue 9 from the TCRdb protein, which is that of a much larger clone; a read error is likely, and the protein shown is the DNA's own translation. In DNA form, the CDR3 reads TGTGCCTGTGACGTACTGGGGGATGCTTTGACAGCACAACTCTTCTTT. Translated: CACDVLGDALTAQLFF. The V gene is TRDV2, the J gene TRDJ2; TRDD3 aligns across 10 bases. The CDR3 is made up of 16 amino acids. The V gene's germline CDR1 is GEAIGNYY and CDR2 EKD. V dropped 3 bases and J dropped 0; count of bases not matched to a gene: 3.

A remark on this clone: A far larger clone is a single base away, which makes a read error likely. Additional DNA sequences in this sample encode the identical CDR3. The chain is built from TRDV2 and TRDJ1; 12 positions agree with TRDD3. TCRdb is silent on the J gene; assignment here came from matching the DNA to germline. The length of the CDR3 is 18 residues. Germline-derived CDR1 and CDR2 are GEAIGNYY and EKD. J was trimmed by 0 bases and V by 0 bases; bases with no gene match: 7. This CDR3 is CACDTGDWGIPDTDKLIF. The CDR3 DNA reads TGTGCCTGTGACACCGGTGACTGGGGGATACCCGACACCGATAAACTCATCTTT.

This clone was observed a handful of times. The amino acid sequence in TCRdb belongs to a much larger clone and departs from this DNA's translation at residue 16, likely a sequencing read error; the sequence shown is translated from the DNA. The J gene is TRDJ1, the V gene TRDV1; 11 bases are a match to TRDD3. The J gene is absent in TCRdb and was assigned here via DNA matching to germline. The CDR3 is 23 amino acids. Germline V CDR1 and CDR2: TSWWSYY, QGS. Germline trimming cut 3 bases from V and 0 bases from J; bases unmatched to any gene: 24. In DNA form, the CDR3 reads TGTGCTCTTGGGGAGCCGGCTAAGAGCAGAATGAACTGGGGGATATCGTACACCGATAAACTCATCTTT. Its translation is CALGEPAKSRMNWGISYTDKLIF.

A note on this clone: With a far larger clone one base away, a read error is the likely cause. The same CDR3 also results from other DNA sequences found in this sample. The chain links TRDV1 to TRDJ1, with 8 bases lining up with TRDD3. Germline matching of the DNA provided the J gene here, since TCRdb leaves it blank. J was trimmed by 2 bases and V by 8 bases; bases with no gene match: 13. CDR1 TSWWSYY and CDR2 QGS come from the germline V gene. This CDR3 spans 16 amino acids. The CDR3 sequence: CALRKWGIYGTDKLIF. CDR3 in DNA: TGTGCTCTTAGGAAATGGGGGATTTATGGTACCGATAAACTCATCTTT.

Points on this clone: The TCRdb protein comes from a much larger clone and disagrees with this DNA's translation at residue 7, likely due to a read error; the protein given here is derived from the DNA. The chain couples TRDV2 to TRDJ1; 10 bases are a match to TRDD3. The J gene, absent from TCRdb, was called here by matching the DNA to germline. Germline lookup yields CDR1 GEAIGNYY and CDR2 EKD. Trimming cost V 1 base and J 2 bases; bases outside gene matches: 12. The CDR3 contains 18 residues. In nucleotides, the CDR3 is TGTGCCTGTGACACTTTGCGGCCACTGGGGGATGGGACCGATAAACTCATCTTT. This codes for CACDTLRPLGDGTDKLIF.

This clone was seen repeatedly, ten times or more. This DNA's translation and the protein TCRdb lists, from a much larger clone, do not match at residue 8, likely due to a read error; the protein shown is translated from the DNA. The chain has TRDV1 and TRDJ1, with 9 bases that match TRDD3. The CDR3 consists of 22 residues. Losses at the gene ends were 3 bases for V and 1 base for J; bases not matched to a gene: 24. CDR1 and CDR2 (germline): TSWWSYY, QGS. CDR3 coding DNA: TGTGCTCTTGGGGAGCCCGGCCCTCCTACGTTCTTGGGGGATAGGGGCACCGATAAACTCATCTTT. It codes for CALGEPGPPTFLGDRGTDKLIF.

This clone rates as medium-sized. The sample contains more than one DNA sequence encoding this CDR3. This chain links TRDV2 with TRDJ1; 9 bases match TRDD3. V lost 1 base and J lost 0; bases outside the gene matches: 11. CDR3 size: 18 residues. Germline CDR1 GEAIGNYY, CDR2 EKD. CDR3 loop: CACDTLPLGDHNTDKLIF. The CDR3 bases are TGTGCCTGTGACACGCTCCCACTGGGGGACCACAACACCGATAAACTCATCTTT.

About this clone itself: TCRdb attributes to this sequence the protein of a much larger clone, which differs from the DNA translation at residue 9; a read error is likely, and the protein displayed is translated from the DNA. This rearrangement joins TRDV1 to TRDJ1; D call uncertain. Matching the DNA to germline supplied the J gene, which TCRdb does not give. From germline, CDR1 is TSWWSYY and CDR2 QGS. This CDR3 has 17 amino acids. The V end was cut by 2 bases, the J end by 6 bases, with 22 bases between. CDR3 DNA sequence: TGTGCTCTTGGGGAAATTACGGCCTCTACTGTATTGTATAAACTCATCTTT. This sequence encodes CALGEITASTVLYKLIF.

This clone was counted between two and nine times. The likely explanation is a read error, given a far larger clone one base away. Within the sample, other DNA sequences also encode this same CDR3. The rearrangement uses TRDV2 and TRDJ1; possibly TRDD3 for D (6 bases). In the absence of a J gene in TCRdb, the DNA was matched to germline to assign it here. The CDR3 sequence is 17 residues long. Per germline, CDR1 GEAIGNYY and CDR2 EKD. With 7 bases removed from V and 7 bases from J, the gap between germline ends came to 30 bases. The chain's CDR3 is CACDPVGSGAPPGKLIF. Written as DNA, the CDR3 is TGTGCCTGCGACCCGGTCGGGTCTGGGGCCCCCCCCGGTAAACTCATCTTT.

As concerns this clone: The TCRdb protein, from a much larger clone, departs from this DNA's translation at residue 8, likely by read error; the protein shown derives from the DNA. The chain recombines TRDV2 with TRDJ1; 7 bases fit TRDD3. Since TCRdb gives no J gene, matching the DNA to germline was used here to assign it. The trim removed 3 bases at V and 1 base at J, leaving 7 bases unmatched. The CDR3 spans 15 residues. The germline CDR1 and CDR2 sequences are GEAIGNYY and EKD. CDR3 in amino acids: CACDAGDASTDKLIF. The CDR3 DNA reads as TGTGCCTGTGACGCGGGGGATGCTTCCACCGATAAACTCATCTTT.

Comments on this clone: A far larger clone differs by one base, so this is likely a read error. Other DNA sequences in the same sample also yield this CDR3. The gene calls are TRDV1 and TRDJ1; a possible D gene is TRDD3 (10 bases). Germline V gene lookup returns CDR1 TSWWSYY and CDR2 QGS. The CDR3 consists of 22 residues. The CDR3 nucleotides read TGTGCTCTTGGGAACCTTCCTACAACGGTGGTGGGGGATACCGAGTACACCGATAAACTCATCTTC. It codes for CALGNLPTTVVGDTEYTDKLIF.

This clone was recorded at least ten times. The sample has other DNA sequences that encode this CDR3 too. The V call is TRDV1, the J call TRDJ1; tentatively, D is TRDD2 or TRDD3 (5 bases each). This CDR3 comprises 18 residues. Trimming removed 0 bases from V and 1 base from J, with 18 bases in between. Germline loops: CDR1 TSWWSYY, CDR2 QGS. The CDR3, as DNA: TGTGCTCTTGGGGAACTAACCTACGGGGAGACGAGCACCGATAAACTCATCTTT. This encodes CALGELTYGETSTDKLIF.

This clone is medium-sized. Other DNA sequences in this specimen translate into the identical CDR3. The chain couples TRDV1 to TRDJ1; maybe TRDD3 (5 bases). The CDR3 is 14 amino acids. Trimming left V 3 bases short and J 4 bases short, with 12 bases between. CDR1 TSWWSYY and CDR2 QGS come from the germline V gene. CDR3 sequence (DNA): TGTGCTCTTGGGGAGGATAGAGGGGACGATAAACTCATCTTT. Translated, it gives CALGEDRGDDKLIF.

This clone turned up a few times. The protein given by TCRdb reflects a much larger clone and differs at residue 10 from this DNA's translation, likely from a read error; the protein shown is the DNA's translation. The chain employs TRDV1 and TRDJ1; D unclear. Here the J gene came from matching the DNA to germline, since TCRdb omits it. V dropped 0 bases and J dropped 8 bases, with 19 bases sitting between them. This CDR3 spans 16 amino acids. Germline V CDR1 and CDR2: TSWWSYY, QGS. The CDR3 nucleotides read TGTGCTCTTGGGGAACTGATGGGTCGCACAGCCCTAAAACTCATCTTT. It codes for CALGELMGRTALKLIF.

Comments on this clone: The protein in TCRdb stems from a much larger clone and differs at residue 10 from this DNA's translation, likely a read error; here the protein is translated from the DNA. This sequence joins TRDV1 and TRDJ1; D is unresolved. This CDR3 is built from 16 residues. Germline CDR1 reads TSWWSYY; CDR2 reads QGS. V was trimmed by 6 bases and J by 2 bases, leaving 19 bases between them. CDR3 residues: CALGKHPQPRTDKLIF. The CDR3 coding sequence is TGTGCTCTTGGAAAGCATCCCCAACCGAGGACCGATAAACTCATCTTT.

Turning to this clone: TCRdb lists the protein of a much larger clone for this DNA, which differs at residue 16, so this is likely a read error; the protein given here is translated from the DNA itself. The CDR3 loop reads CACDTVGSLPSLAETTQLFF. CDR3 coding DNA: TGTGCCTGTGACACCGTCGGATCCCTGCCTTCCTTAGCTGAGACAACACAACTCTTCTTT. This chain connects TRDV2 to TRDJ2; 7 positions agree with TRDD2. Since TCRdb gives no J gene, matching the DNA to germline was used here to assign it. Germline CDR1 reads GEAIGNYY; CDR2 reads EKD. CDR3 length: 20 amino acids.

Note on this clone: TCRdb's protein, taken from a much larger clone, differs from this DNA's translation at residue 14, likely owing to a read error; the protein displayed comes from the DNA. The chain couples TRDV2 to TRDJ1, with TRDD3 as a possible D gene (6 bases). Germline-derived CDR1 and CDR2 are GEAIGNYY and EKD. The CDR3 covers 15 residues. CDR3 loop: CACDTGERYTDKLTF. The CDR3 coding sequence is TGTGCCTGTGACACGGGGGAGAGGTACACCGATAAACTCACCTTT.

This clone was observed at least ten times. A far more abundant clone sits one base away, making this likely a read error. The same CDR3 can be traced to other DNA sequences in this sample. The chain employs TRDV1 and TRDJ1; 11 positions match TRDD3. Germline V gene sequence: CDR1 TSWWSYY, CDR2 QGS. The CDR3 consists of 20 residues. CDR3 residues: CALGNRRILPLGDTADKLIF. Here the CDR3 DNA reads TGTGCCCTTGGGAATCGGCGGATCCTACCTTTGGGGGATACGGCCGATAAACTCATCTTT.

A few counts support this clone. TCRdb attributes to this sequence the protein of a much larger clone, which differs from the DNA translation at residue 5; a read error is likely, and the protein displayed is translated from the DNA. The chain carries TRDV2 and TRDJ1; 10 nucleotides line up with TRDD3. Matching the DNA to germline supplied the J gene, which TCRdb does not give. The CDR3 loop spans 18 amino acids. Trimming cost V 3 bases and J 0 bases; bases outside gene matches: 12. Germline assignment: CDR1 GEAIGNYY and CDR2 EKD. The CDR3 DNA reads TGTGCCTGTGACGCCGGGATGGGGGATACACCCCACACCGATAAACTCATCTTT. The encoded protein is CACDAGMGDTPHTDKLIF.